Below, 21 T cell receptor beta chains from the same sample are listed, as sequenced in a study of T-cell reconstitution after alpha-beta-depleted transplantation in children. TCRbeta library preparation incorporated unique molecular identifiers. One entry per CDR3 protein, called by TCRdb with MiXCR from the PCR reads. The sample consists of almost 250,000 distinct CDR3 sequences, over 20% of them appearing once. The sequences come from PBMCs, collected before TCRalphabeta/CD19-depleted stem cell transplant. The receptors were sampled from a girl between 2 and 10 years old with Fanconi anemia, due to receive a stem cell transplant.

This rearrangement joins TRBV11-2 to TRBJ2-3, with unresolved D. Trimming removed 2 bases from V and 1 base from J, with 4 bases in between. Germline V gene lookup returns CDR1 SGHAT and CDR2 FQNNGV. This CDR3 has 13 residues. The CDR3 spells CASSLIRTDTQYF. The DNA of the CDR3 is TGTGCCAGCAGCTTAATTCGCACAGATACGCAGTATTTT.

The chain is built from TRBV18 and TRBJ2-3, with 8 bases lining up with TRBD1. Germline V gene data show CDR1 as KGHSH and CDR2 as LQKENI. The CDR3 runs to 16 residues. V trimming: 3 bases; J trimming: 2 bases; junction bases outside the gene matches: 7. In DNA, the CDR3 is TGTGCCAGCTCACCCTCGACAGGGGCCCCCACAGATACGCAGTATTTT. It yields the protein CASSPSTGAPTDTQYF.

This clonotype occurred a few times. The chain carries TRBV11-3 and TRBJ2-3, with D perhaps matching TRBD2 (6 bases). CDR1 and CDR2 from the germline V gene are SGHNT and YENEEA. This CDR3 spans 13 amino acids. Trimming took off 6 bases at V and 10 bases at J, with 17 bases between the two ends. CDR3 DNA: TGTGCCAGCAGTAGAGAGTCGCGGGAATCGCAGTATTTT. Protein: CASSRESRESQYF.

At least ten counts were recorded for this clonotype. The rearrangement links TRBV20-1 to TRBJ2-3; no firm D call. The V gene's germline CDR1 is DFQATT and CDR2 SNEGSKA (reference sequence). The CDR3 totals 11 residues. V shed 5 bases and J shed 6 bases, with 9 bases lying between them. The DNA for the CDR3 is TGCAGTGCTTATTTGGCGGATACGCAGTATTTT. Translation gives CSAYLADTQYF.

In its sample, this clonotype was seen a few times. This rearrangement joins TRBV20-1 to TRBJ1-1; D is unclear. Germline values: CDR1 DFQATT, CDR2 SNEGSKA (reference sequence). V was clipped by 5 bases and J by 3 bases, with 13 bases between them. This CDR3 has 13 residues. The CDR3 nucleotides are TGCAGTGCTGTCCCCGATGAGGACACTGAAGCTTTCTTT. Translated, it gives CSAVPDEDTEAFF.

This chain joins TRBV6-5 and TRBJ2-7, with TRBD2 matching 7 bases. V was clipped by 8 bases and J by 1 base; unmatched bases: 5. Germline CDR1 and CDR2: MNHEY and SVGAGI. This CDR3 spans 13 amino acids. This chain's CDR3 is CASGSGGSYEQYF. Written as DNA, the CDR3 is TGTGCCAGCGGTTCGGGAGGATCCTACGAGCAGTACTTC.

This clonotype appeared many times. The chain uses TRBV9 and TRBJ2-1; D gene uncertain. The CDR3 consists of 12 residues. In germline, CDR1 is SGDLS, CDR2 YYNGEE. The V and J ends lost 0 bases and 10 bases respectively, with 8 bases between them. The CDR3 DNA sequence: TGTGCCAGCAGCGTAGTAGGTACAGAGCAGTTCTTC. It yields the protein CASSVVGTEQFF.

This clonotype was counted between two and nine times. The gene calls are TRBV20-1 and TRBJ2-7, with TRBD2 matching 8 bases. Trimming removed 3 bases from V and 4 bases from J; junction bases left unmatched: 5. CDR3 length: 13 residues. The germline CDR1 and CDR2 sequences are DFQATT and SNEGSKA (reference sequence). The DNA for the CDR3 is TGCAGTGCTAGCCCGGGAGGGCTTTACGAGCAGTACTTC. It codes for CSASPGGLYEQYF.

This clonotype showed up just a few times. The chain joins TRBV5-1 to TRBJ2-1, with 7 positions matching TRBD2. The CDR3 totals 14 residues. The V segment lost 7 bases and the J segment 9 bases; nucleotides outside the gene matches: 13. Germline-derived CDR1 and CDR2 are SGHRS and YFSETQ. The CDR3 DNA reads TGCGCCAGCTCCTGCGGGAGTCATAGTTGTGAGCAGTTCTTC. This gives the protein CASSCGSHSCEQFF.

The V and J genes are TRBV20-1 and TRBJ2-1; D is ambiguous. The CDR3 runs 14 residues. Trimming removed 6 bases at V and 4 bases at J, with 16 bases between. Germline-derived CDR1 and CDR2 are DFQATT and SNEGSKA (reference sequence). CDR3 nucleotides: TGCAGTGCCAGGCACTGGGCGGTTTACAATGAGCAGTTCTTC. Protein sequence: CSARHWAVYNEQFF.

This clonotype has at least ten counts. The gene calls are TRBV6-5 and TRBJ2-5; 9 bases are shared with TRBD2. Trimming at V came to 0 bases and at J to 5 bases, leaving 7 bases not matched to a gene. The germline V gene has CDR1 MNHEY and CDR2 SVGAGI. The CDR3 is 16 amino acids. The CDR3 region is CASSYSRRGGLETQYF. CDR3 coding DNA: TGTGCCAGCAGTTACTCTAGGCGGGGGGGCCTCGAGACCCAGTACTTC.

The chain couples TRBV28 to TRBJ2-7, with 10 positions matching TRBD2. Germline V gene sequence: CDR1 MDHEN, CDR2 SYDVKM. The CDR3 runs to 16 residues. Trimming removed 5 bases from V and 2 bases from J; junction bases left unmatched: 9. The CDR3 DNA reads as TGTGCCAGCAGTCCCTCGGGACTAGCGATCCCCTACGAGCAGTACTTC. This encodes CASSPSGLAIPYEQYF. Supplemented by reference TRBV28 and TRBJ2-7, the full variable domain reads DVKVTQSSRYLVKRTGEKVFLECVQDMDHENMFWYRQDPGLGLRLIYFSYDVKMKEKGDIPEGYSVSREKKERFSLILESASTNQTSMYLCASSPSGLAIPYEQYFGPGTRLTVT.

This clonotype was observed many times. The rearrangement uses TRBV12-3 or TRBV12-4 and TRBJ1-2; possible D gene TRBD1, 5 bases. This CDR3 has 13 residues. Trimming took off 2 bases at V and 7 bases at J, with 11 bases between the two ends. CDR3 nucleotide sequence: TGTGCCAGCAGTTTAACTGGGGGGGTTGGCTACACCTTC. It specifies CASSLTGGVGYTF.

The table lists this clonotype with many counts. This sequence joins TRBV2 and TRBJ2-3; D call uncertain. V shed 8 bases and J shed 2 bases, with 11 bases lying between them. The CDR3 has 13 residues. Looked up from germline, CDR1 is SNHLY and CDR2 is FYNNEI. The CDR3 DNA is TGTGCCAGCTTGGGTAGCTTCACAGATACGCAGTATTTT. This codes for CASLGSFTDTQYF.

This clonotype was picked up a small number of times. The rearrangement joins TRBV5-1 to TRBJ1-5; D is uncertain. Germline CDR1 reads SGHRS; CDR2 reads YFSETQ. This CDR3 has 14 residues. The germline V and J ends were trimmed by 0 bases and 2 bases, with 6 bases remaining between them. CDR3 DNA sequence: TGCGCCAGCAGCTTGGAACCTGGCAATCAGCCCCAGCATTTT. Residues: CASSLEPGNQPQHF.

This clonotype was observed at least ten times. The rearrangement uses TRBV20-1 and TRBJ2-7; 7 positions match TRBD2. With V trimmed by 6 bases and J by 2 bases, 4 bases remained unmatched. Germline V gene data show CDR1 as DFQATT and CDR2 as SNEGSKA (reference sequence). The length of the CDR3 is 12 residues. In DNA form, the CDR3 reads TGCAGTGCAGGGAGGGAGCCCTACGAGCAGTACTTC. Translation gives CSAGREPYEQYF.

The V and J genes are TRBV7-2 and TRBJ2-4; D call uncertain. Trimming shortened V by 1 base and J by 0 bases, and 10 bases separated the two germline ends. Germline CDR1 is SGHTA and CDR2 is FQGNSA. The length of the CDR3 is 16 residues. The CDR3 DNA follows: TGTGCCAGCAGCTTAGGGGTAGCCCTAGCCAAAAACATTCAGTACTTC. Translation gives CASSLGVALAKNIQYF.

The sample holds a few counts of this clonotype. The genes are TRBV6-4 and TRBJ1-2, with 10 nucleotides matching TRBD1. This CDR3 has 15 residues. Losses at the gene ends were 5 bases for V and 4 bases for J; bases not matched to a gene: 7. Germline CDR1 is MRHNA and CDR2 is SNTAGT. The CDR3: CASSPGTGVGYGYTF. CDR3 DNA: TGTGCCAGCAGTCCCGGGACAGGGGTAGGCTATGGCTACACCTTC.

The chain links TRBV10-3 to TRBJ2-1; D is unresolved. V was shortened by 3 bases and J by 8 bases, with 5 bases between the two germline ends. There are 11 residues in the CDR3. Germline CDR1 and CDR2: ENHRY and SYGVKD. The chain's CDR3 is CAISELHEQFF. CDR3 DNA: TGTGCCATCAGTGAACTTCATGAGCAGTTCTTC.

At least ten counts were recorded for this clonotype. V is TRBV29-1 and J is TRBJ2-2; weak D call: TRBD2 (5 bases). CDR3 length equals 13 residues. The germline V gene encodes CDR1 SQVTM and CDR2 ANQGSEA. The V end was cut by 6 bases, the J end by 0 bases, with 8 bases between. The CDR3 loop reads CSVDFANTGELFF. CDR3 DNA: TGCAGCGTGGACTTTGCGAACACCGGGGAGCTGTTTTTT.

This clonotype appeared a few times. The V and J genes are TRBV29-1 and TRBJ1-5; D gene ambiguous. The CDR3 is 10 amino acids. The germline V and J ends were trimmed by 4 bases and 9 bases, with 7 bases remaining between them. Germline V gives CDR1 SQVTM, CDR2 ANQGSEA. CDR3 region: CSVGTSPQHF. The CDR3 DNA reads as TGCAGCGTTGGGACTTCGCCCCAGCATTTT.